A single sample gave rise to the 32 T cell receptor beta chains below, sequenced in a study of cytomegalovirus exposure and HLA in healthy donors. Both 60 Vbeta primers and 13 Jbeta primers went into the PCR. TCRdb's copy holds only in-frame clones and misses some; the assay was immunoSEQ multiplex PCR. This table holds 100,000 to 150,000 clones, around 84% found once. Input material: PBMCs. The source is a woman between 35 and 50 years old in good health and CMV-seronegative.

CDR3 in amino acids: CASSPGHLEQYF. For the CDR3, the DNA is TGTGCCAGCAGCCCGGGACACCTTGAGCAGTACTTC. The rearrangement uses TRBV11-2 and TRBJ2-7, with D possibly matching TRBD1 (6 bases). Trimming removed 5 bases from V and 7 bases from J, with 12 bases in between. CDR1 is SGHAT and CDR2 is FQNNGV in the germline V gene. The CDR3 covers 12 residues.

The chain has TRBV28 and TRBJ1-3, with D perhaps TRBD1 (5 bases). The CDR3 runs 15 residues. Between the trimmed V and J ends, which lost 10 bases and 0 bases, there was a span of 16 bases. Per the germline V gene, CDR1 is MDHEN and CDR2 is SYDVKM. CDR3 bases: TGTGCCACCTCAATGGACACTCTCTCTGGAAACACCATATATTTT. This sequence encodes CATSMDTLSGNTIYF.

J is TRBJ2-1 and V is TRBV2; 10 bases match TRBD2. Per germline, CDR1 SNHLY and CDR2 FYNNEI. The CDR3 length is 16 residues. The trim removed 6 bases at V and 7 bases at J, leaving 12 bases unmatched. CDR3 amino acids: CASSSQGLAVSNEQFF. The DNA for the CDR3 is TGTGCCAGCAGCTCACAAGGACTAGCGGTCTCGAATGAGCAGTTCTTC.

The chain has TRBV7-9 and TRBJ2-3; the match to TRBD2 covers 10 bases. After removal of 3 bases from V and 5 bases from J, the junction contained 8 bases not matched to a gene. The CDR3 contains 16 residues. The germline CDR1 and CDR2 sequences are SEHNR and FQNEAQ (reference sequence). DNA of the CDR3: TGTGCCAGCAGCTTGGCTAGCGGGAGTGGCGGAGATACGCAGTATTTT. This gives the protein CASSLASGSGGDTQYF.

In this sample, this clone turned up once. This chain uses TRBV5-1 with TRBJ1-6; 10 bases are shared with TRBD1. Germline values: CDR1 SGHRS, CDR2 YFSETQ. Losses at the gene ends were 7 bases for V and 10 bases for J; bases not matched to a gene: 8. This CDR3 spans 14 amino acids. CDR3 residues: CASRIRDRGSPLHF. In nucleotides, the CDR3 is TGCGCCAGCCGTATCCGGGACAGGGGCTCACCCCTCCACTTT.

The chain carries TRBV28 and TRBJ2-7; D is unclear. V was shortened by 2 bases and J by 7 bases, with 12 bases between the two germline ends. The CDR3 has 13 residues. CDR1 MDHEN and CDR2 SYDVKM come from the germline V gene. CDR3 in DNA: TGTGCCAGCAGTTTAGGCCTACCCGGGGAGCAGTACTTC. Translating gives CASSLGLPGEQYF.

CDR3 residues: CASSFSGGAADTQYF. Written as DNA, the CDR3 is TGCGCCAGCAGCTTCTCGGGAGGAGCGGCAGATACGCAGTATTTT. The rearrangement uses TRBV5-1 and TRBJ2-3, with 7 bases that match TRBD2. Trimming took 2 bases from V and 4 from J; bases not matched to a gene: 7. The CDR3 consists of 15 residues. Germline-derived CDR1 and CDR2 are SGHRS and YFSETQ.

The chain joins TRBV19 to TRBJ1-4; D gene ambiguous. V was cut by 3 bases and J by 0 bases, with 11 bases left in between. This CDR3 has 16 amino acids. The V gene's germline CDR1 is LNHDA and CDR2 SQIVND (reference sequence). CDR3 protein: CASSIGTAATNEKLFF. The DNA for the CDR3 is TGTGCCAGTAGTATCGGAACAGCCGCAACTAATGAAAAACTGTTTTTT.

DNA for the CDR3: TGCGCCAGCAGTGACGCGGGATCCAAAAACATTCAGTACTTC. Translation gives CASSDAGSKNIQYF. V and J are TRBV10-1 and TRBJ2-4, with D maybe TRBD2 (6 bases). V was cut by 3 bases and J by 2 bases, with 8 bases left in between. Germline values: CDR1 WNHNN, CDR2 SYGVQD (reference sequence). This CDR3 comprises 14 residues.

The chain combines TRBV14 with TRBJ2-1; 10 bases match TRBD2. Per germline, CDR1 SGHDN and CDR2 FVKESK. Trimming cost V 4 bases and J 8 bases; bases outside gene matches: 8. CDR3 length: 15 residues. The CDR3 sequence is CASSPASGSIDEQFF. The CDR3 DNA reads as TGTGCCAGCAGCCCAGCTAGCGGGAGTATCGATGAGCAGTTCTTC.

The J gene is TRBJ2-2, the V gene TRBV5-1, with 9 bases matching TRBD1. The CDR3 sequence is 16 residues long. Unmatched junction bases numbered 8, after V lost 4 bases and J lost 4 bases. Germline values: CDR1 SGHRS, CDR2 YFSETQ. CDR3 loop: CASSVTGGAGTGELFF. CDR3 DNA sequence: TGCGCCAGCAGCGTCACAGGGGGCGCGGGCACCGGGGAGCTGTTTTTT.

The chain joins TRBV13 to TRBJ1-5; 7 nucleotides match TRBD1. With 0 bases clipped from V and 6 bases from J, the junction kept 2 bases outside the gene matches. This CDR3 is 14 amino acids long. Germline V lookup: CDR1 PRHDT, CDR2 FYEKMQ (reference sequence). CDR3 DNA sequence: TGTGCCAGCAGCTTAGGAACAGGGGCTCAGCCCCAGCATTTT. Amino acid sequence: CASSLGTGAQPQHF. The full variable domain, its missing parts supplied by reference TRBV13 and TRBJ1-5, is AAGVIQSPRHLIKEKRETATLKCYPIPRHDTVYWYQQGPGQDPQFLISFYEKMQSDKGSIPDRFSAQQFSDYHSELNMSSLELGDSALYFCASSLGTGAQPQHFGDGTRLSIL.

The chain uses TRBV5-1 and TRBJ2-5, with D possibly matching TRBD1 (5 bases). This CDR3 region has 13 residues. The ends were cut back, 1 base at V and 5 bases at J, with 9 bases in the middle. Germline V lookup: CDR1 SGHRS, CDR2 YFSETQ. CDR3 sequence: CASSLQGMETQYF. DNA for the CDR3: TGCGCCAGCAGCTTGCAGGGAATGGAGACCCAGTACTTC.

This chain links TRBV10-3 with TRBJ1-5; 10 nucleotides line up with TRBD1. Germline lookup yields CDR1 ENHRY and CDR2 SYGVKD. V was pared by 7 bases and J by 8 bases, with 8 bases of the junction left unmatched. CDR3 length: 14 residues. CDR3 DNA sequence: TGTGCCATCAAAGGGACAGGGGAAAGGGAGCCCCAGCATTTT. The encoded protein is CAIKGTGEREPQHF.

V is TRBV18 and J is TRBJ2-3; D gene ambiguous. The V and J ends lost 1 base and 4 bases respectively, with 9 bases between them. This CDR3 comprises 14 residues. Germline values: CDR1 KGHSH, CDR2 LQKENI. Here the CDR3 reads CASSPLSRSDTQYF. Here the CDR3 DNA reads TGTGCCAGCTCACCACTATCTAGGTCAGATACGCAGTATTTT.

The chain links TRBV7-9 to TRBJ2-1, with 8 bases matching TRBD2. The V gene's germline CDR1 is SEHNR and CDR2 FQNEAQ (reference sequence). This CDR3 is 15 amino acids long. Unmatched junction bases numbered 9, after V lost 4 bases and J lost 7 bases. The chain's CDR3 is CASSSRGGPGNEQFF. The CDR3 coding sequence is TGTGCCAGCAGCTCTCGGGGGGGGCCGGGGAATGAGCAGTTCTTC.

The gene calls are TRBV28 and TRBJ1-1, with D perhaps matching TRBD1 (6 bases). V was trimmed by 4 bases and J by 5 bases, leaving 20 bases between them. CDR1 and CDR2 (germline): MDHEN, SYDVKM. The CDR3 covers 16 residues. The CDR3 spells CASSSEVRGVWTEAFF. The CDR3 DNA reads TGTGCCAGCAGTTCGGAAGTCAGGGGCGTATGGACTGAAGCTTTCTTT.

The chain couples TRBV28 to TRBJ2-2, with a weak D call TRBD1 (6 bases). Trimming removed 6 bases from V and 1 base from J, with 12 bases in between. The germline gives CDR1 MDHEN, CDR2 SYDVKM. The CDR3 has 15 amino acids. The CDR3: CASRTPGQNTGELFF. The CDR3 nucleotides are TGTGCCAGCAGGACCCCGGGACAGAACACCGGGGAGCTGTTTTTT.

The J gene is TRBJ2-1, the V gene TRBV7-2; 7 bases fit TRBD2. V lost 2 bases to trimming and J lost 8 bases; unmatched junction nucleotides: 9. Germline loops: CDR1 SGHTA, CDR2 FQGNSA. CDR3 length: 15 residues. CDR3 DNA sequence: TGTGCCAGCAGCTTAAACTGGGCGGGAGAAGATGAGCAGTTCTTC. Amino acids: CASSLNWAGEDEQFF.

The gene calls are TRBV28 and TRBJ1-2, with TRBD1 as a possible D gene (5 bases). Between the trimmed V and J ends, which lost 3 bases and 2 bases, there was a span of 10 bases. Germline CDR1 MDHEN, CDR2 SYDVKM. The CDR3 has 14 amino acids. CDR3 region: CASSLVQGNYGYTF. DNA of the CDR3: TGTGCCAGCAGTTTGGTGCAGGGAAACTATGGCTACACCTTC.

This chain joins TRBV5-1 and TRBJ1-6, with D perhaps matching TRBD1 (5 bases). The CDR3 sequence is 13 residues long. Germline V CDR1 and CDR2: SGHRS, YFSETQ. V gave up 7 bases and J gave up 6 bases, with 11 bases separating them. Here the CDR3 DNA reads TGCGCCAGCCGGGGGGTTATTAATTCACCCCTCCACTTT. The encoded protein is CASRGVINSPLHF.

The CDR3 spells CASRPLAGNTEAFF. The DNA for the CDR3 is TGTGCCAGCAGACCCCTGGCAGGGAACACTGAAGCTTTCTTT. V and J are TRBV6-5 and TRBJ1-1; D remains ambiguous. Trimming shortened V by 6 bases and J by 1 base, and 12 bases separated the two germline ends. This CDR3 has 14 amino acids. CDR1 and CDR2 from the germline V gene are MNHEY and SVGAGI.

The chain combines TRBV6-6 with TRBJ2-3, with D maybe TRBD1 (6 bases). Trimming shortened V by 8 bases and J by 11 bases, and 20 bases separated the two germline ends. Germline V gene sequence: CDR1 MNHNY, CDR2 SVGAGI (reference sequence). This CDR3 comprises 13 residues. CDR3 sequence (DNA): TGTGCCAGCGCGCCCTATTCCGGGACAAAGCAGTATTTT. Amino acids: CASAPYSGTKQYF.

V usage is TRBV28 and J usage is TRBJ1-3, with TRBD1 identical over 7 bases. After removal of 5 bases from V and 2 bases from J, the junction contained 3 bases not matched to a gene. Germline V gene lookup returns CDR1 MDHEN and CDR2 SYDVKM. The CDR3 has 14 amino acids. This CDR3 reads CASSITGAGNTIYF. The CDR3 DNA is TGTGCCAGCAGTATCACAGGGGCTGGAAACACCATATATTTT. Based on the CDR3 plus reference TRBV28 and TRBJ1-3, the full variable domain is DVKVTQSSRYLVKRTGEKVFLECVQDMDHENMFWYRQDPGLGLRLIYFSYDVKMKEKGDIPEGYSVSREKKERFSLILESASTNQTSMYLCASSITGAGNTIYFGEGSWLTVV.

V is TRBV27 and J is TRBJ2-3; TRBD2 matches 8 bases. In germline, CDR1 is MNHEY, CDR2 SMNVEV (reference sequence). The CDR3 loop spans 14 amino acids. V gave up 5 bases and J gave up 4 bases; unmatched junction bases: 5. The CDR3 bases are TGTGCCAGCAGTCCCGGGACTAGACCAGATACGCAGTATTTT. Translated: CASSPGTRPDTQYF.

The chain carries TRBV28 and TRBJ2-7; D might be TRBD1 (6 bases). Germline CDR1 reads MDHEN; CDR2 reads SYDVKM. There are 13 residues in the CDR3. V was pared by 7 bases and J by 2 bases, with 12 bases between. This CDR3 is CASTPRGPYEQYF. Here the CDR3 DNA reads TGTGCCAGCACCCCCAGGGGTCCCTACGAGCAGTACTTC.

With regard to this clone: One end of the junction does not line up with germline, which may come from a read error. This chain uses TRBV28 with TRBJ2-6, with TRBD1 matching 8 bases. This CDR3 spans 18 amino acids. The germline gives CDR1 MDHEN, CDR2 SYDVKM. The CDR3: CASSSSGTGHSGANGLTF. The CDR3 nucleotides are TGTGCCAGCAGTTCCTCCGGGACAGGCCACTCTGGGGCCAACGGCCTGACTTTC.

The V call is TRBV28, the J call TRBJ1-1; 8 bases line up with TRBD1. The junction had 10 bases not matched to a gene; V was cut back by 6 bases and J by 10 bases. This CDR3 has 13 amino acids. Germline CDR1 MDHEN, CDR2 SYDVKM. The CDR3 nucleotides are TGTGCCAGCAGCTTGGGGCGGACAGGGCGAGCTTTCTTT. The encoded protein is CASSLGRTGRAFF.

The V and J genes are TRBV28 and TRBJ2-1; 7 bases match TRBD2. The CDR3 is made up of 15 amino acids. The J segment lost 0 bases and the V segment lost 5 bases, leaving 4 bases of the junction unmatched. Germline CDR1 and CDR2: MDHEN and SYDVKM. The CDR3 coding sequence is TGTGCCAGCAGTCTCGGGGGGAGCTCCTACAATGAGCAGTTCTTC. As protein: CASSLGGSSYNEQFF.

The gene calls are TRBV5-1 and TRBJ2-1; TRBD2 aligns across 8 bases. V was pared by 0 bases and J by 5 bases, with 7 bases of the junction left unmatched. Per germline, CDR1 SGHRS and CDR2 YFSETQ. The CDR3 is 16 residues long. This CDR3 reads CASSLGLAPLNNEQFF. In nucleotides, the CDR3 is TGCGCCAGCAGCTTGGGACTAGCGCCTCTAAACAATGAGCAGTTCTTC.

This chain links TRBV7-8 with TRBJ1-2, with D uncertain. The CDR3 length is 13 residues. In germline, CDR1 is SGHVS, CDR2 FQNEAQ. Trimming stripped 3 bases from V and 7 bases from J, with 12 bases between. The CDR3 sequence is CASSFAGPGGYTF. The CDR3 nucleotides read TGTGCCAGCAGCTTTGCCGGTCCTGGTGGCTACACCTTC.

The rearrangement links TRBV4-1 to TRBJ2-3; D not certain. V was shortened by 4 bases and J by 0 bases, with 8 bases between the two germline ends. CDR1 and CDR2 from the germline V gene are MGHRA and YSYEKL. The CDR3 sequence is 14 residues long. The CDR3 nucleotides read TGCGCCAGCAGCCGGGTCGGGAGCACAGATACGCAGTATTTT. The encoded protein is CASSRVGSTDTQYF.